This T cell receptor beta chain was profiled in a study of T cell responses to AZD1222 COVID-19 vaccine. Deletions cut 4 bases from V and 5 bases from J, with 12 bases between. There are 13 residues in the CDR3. CDR1 is SGHRS and CDR2 is YFSETQ in the germline V gene. Here immunoSEQ multiplex PCR was the method, and the copy in TCRdb shows in-frame clones only, minus some. The sample includes 150,000 to 160,000 clones, 80% to 90% of them seen just once. Comments on this clone: Its cognate antigen is unknown.

Study-wide findings and caveats: Vaccine-associated CD4 TCRs spanned spike, dominant at 160-218 and 743-854. The donor group comprised mostly white British people and more females; the analysis possibly underestimated clonal diversity.

This chain connects TRBV5-1 to TRBJ1-2; D is unclear. The material was peripheral blood, obtained on day 0 of MenACWY control vaccination. The sequence came from an adult in good health. The CDR3 loop is CASSQDPVYGYTF. For the CDR3, the DNA is TGCGCCAGCAGCCAAGACCCCGTGTATGGCTACACCTTC.